A single T cell receptor (beta chain) is shown here with its context. The sample belongs to a study of cytomegalovirus exposure and HLA in healthy donors. Germline lookup yields CDR1 SGHNT and CDR2 YYREEE (reference sequence). The V and J ends lost 5 bases and 5 bases, in that order; junction bases with no gene match: 4. CDR3 length: 13 residues. With 60 Vbeta and 13 Jbeta primers, the PCR was carried out. This table comes from immunoSEQ multiplex PCR, and its TCRdb copy is limited to in-frame clones, with some not included. The sample records 150,000 to 200,000 clones, about 80% being singletons. The sample comprised PBMCs. The chain links TRBV5-4 to TRBJ2-5; TRBD1 agrees at 9 bases. This clonotype originated in a man aged 18 to 30 in good health and CMV-seropositive. The CDR3 DNA reads as TGTGCCAGCAGACGGACAGGGGTCGAGACCCAGTACTTC. Its protein is CASRRTGVETQYF.